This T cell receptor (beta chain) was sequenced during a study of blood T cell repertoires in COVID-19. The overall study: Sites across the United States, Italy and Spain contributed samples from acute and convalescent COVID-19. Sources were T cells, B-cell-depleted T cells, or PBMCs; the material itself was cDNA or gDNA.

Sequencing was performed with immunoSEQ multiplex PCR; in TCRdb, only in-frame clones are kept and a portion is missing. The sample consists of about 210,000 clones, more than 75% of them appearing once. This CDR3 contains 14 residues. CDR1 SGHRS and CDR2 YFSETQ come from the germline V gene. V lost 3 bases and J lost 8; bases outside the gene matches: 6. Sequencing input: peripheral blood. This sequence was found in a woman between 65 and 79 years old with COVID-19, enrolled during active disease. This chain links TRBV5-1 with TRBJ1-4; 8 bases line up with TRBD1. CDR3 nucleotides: TGCGCCAGCAGCTCGACAGGGGAGAAAGAAAAACTGTTTTTT. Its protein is CASSSTGEKEKLFF.